This TCR beta chain was recovered during a study of blood T cell repertoires in COVID-19. Study as a whole: The study drew acute and convalescent COVID-19 samples from the United States, Italy and Spain.

The CDR3 contains 12 residues. V was cut by 4 bases and J by 4 bases, with 7 bases left in between. CDR1 is SEHNR and CDR2 is FQNEAQ in the germline V gene (reference sequence). Authors' analysis steps: From reference gene primer amplification, estimates of nucleated cell counts were derived. Assay used: immunoSEQ multiplex PCR; TCRdb lists only in-frame clones, some missing. V and J calls and clone size follow that table, whereas D and trimming were derived from the DNA. The sample has under 250,000 clones, roughly 80% seen once. The chain links TRBV7-9 to TRBJ1-2; D call uncertain. Sequencing was performed on peripheral blood. The sequence was collected from a woman under 40 who had recovered from COVID-19. The CDR3 sequence: CASSSRPYGYTF. CDR3 coding DNA: TGTGCCAGCAGCTCTAGGCCCTATGGCTACACCTTC.